This T cell receptor beta chain was captured in a study of T-cell reconstitution after alpha-beta-depleted transplantation in children. Study-wide results and caveats: The authors attributed T-cell counts and diversity one year after transplant mostly to newly produced T cells. Reportedly, only several hundred clones from non-depleted graft cells drove alpha-beta T-cell counts at about two months.

The authors prepared the TCRbeta library with unique molecular identifiers. TCRdb analysed the PCR reads with MiXCR anew, one entry per CDR3 protein. The sample records about 830,000 distinct CDR3 sequences, around 17% being singletons. Germline V gives CDR1 SGHVS, CDR2 FQNEAQ. V lost 1 base to trimming and J lost 5 bases; unmatched junction nucleotides: 5. This CDR3 has 14 residues. This clonotype showed up just a few times. Its antigen is currently unknown. Sequencing used PBMCs, mostly from graft donor cells, obtained 360 days after TCRalphabeta/CD19-depleted stem cell transplant. This rearrangement joins TRBV7-8 to TRBJ2-7, with 7 bases identical to TRBD1. This TCR came from a male patient under 18 who had a stem cell transplant for acute lymphoblastic leukemia, so the T cells may come from the graft donor. CDR3 in amino acids: CASSLGRQGNEQYF. For the CDR3, the DNA is TGTGCCAGCAGCTTAGGCCGACAGGGTAACGAGCAGTACTTC.